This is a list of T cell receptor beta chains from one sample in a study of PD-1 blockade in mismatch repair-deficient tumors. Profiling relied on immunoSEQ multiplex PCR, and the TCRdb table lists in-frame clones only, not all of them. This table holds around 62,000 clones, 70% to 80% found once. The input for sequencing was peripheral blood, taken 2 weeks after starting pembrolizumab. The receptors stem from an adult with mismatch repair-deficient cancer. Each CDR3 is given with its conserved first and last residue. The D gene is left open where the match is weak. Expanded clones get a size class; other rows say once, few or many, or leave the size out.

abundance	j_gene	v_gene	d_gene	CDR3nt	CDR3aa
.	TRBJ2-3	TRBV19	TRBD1	TGTGCCAGTAGTATCTCGGTGACAGGGCCAGATACGCAGTATTTT	CASSISVTGPDTQYF
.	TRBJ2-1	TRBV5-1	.	TGCGCCAGCAGCTTCACAGGGCGTGAGGATGAGCAGTTCTTC	CASSFTGREDEQFF
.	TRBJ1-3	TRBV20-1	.	TGCAGTGCTTGGGGGGGAAACACCATATATTTT	CSAWGGNTIYF
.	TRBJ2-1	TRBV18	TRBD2	TGTGCCAGCTCACCACCGCCTAGCGGGAGGGTGGGTGAGCAGTTCTTC	CASSPPPSGRVGEQFF
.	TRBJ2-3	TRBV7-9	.	TGTGCCAGCAGCTTAGCAGATACGCAGTATTTT	CASSLADTQYF
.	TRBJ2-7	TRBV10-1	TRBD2	TGCGCCAGCAGTGAGTCGAAGGCGGGAGGTTTCTACGAGCAGTACTTC	CASSESKAGGFYEQYF
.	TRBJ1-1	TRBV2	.	TGTGCCAGCAGCGTTAGGCCACCCGACACTGAAGCTTTCTTT	CASSVRPPDTEAFF
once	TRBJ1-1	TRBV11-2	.	TGTGCCAGCAGTCTAATTCCAGGTAACACTGAAGCTTTCTTT	CASSLIPGNTEAFF
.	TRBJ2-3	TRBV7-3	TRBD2	TGTGCCAGCAGCTTAAGGCGGGAGGGCCCTGATACGCAGTATTTT	CASSLRREGPDTQYF
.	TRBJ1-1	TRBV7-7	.	TGTGCTAGCAGCTTTGCTGAGGACACTGAAGCTTTCTTT	CASSFAEDTEAFF
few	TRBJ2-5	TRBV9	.	TGTGCCAGCAGCCCCTGGGGCACGGTGGAGACCCAGTACTTC	CASSPWGTVETQYF
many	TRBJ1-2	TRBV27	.	TGTGCCAGCAGTTTCAAACCAGCCATTTATGGCTACACCTTC	CASSFKPAIYGYTF
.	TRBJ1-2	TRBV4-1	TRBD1	TGCGCCAGCAGCCAAGACGGGGACAGACACTACACCTTC	CASSQDGDRHYTF
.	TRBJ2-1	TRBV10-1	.	TGCGCCAGCAGTGAGTCGTATAATAGCTTGGGAGCCGAAGGAGGTTTTGTAAATGAGCAGTTCTTC	CASSESYNSLGAEGGFVNEQFF
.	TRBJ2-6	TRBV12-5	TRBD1	TGTGCTAGTGGTTTGGTACGGCAGGGGGCTACAGGGGCCAACGTCCTGACTTTC	CASGLVRQGATGANVLTF
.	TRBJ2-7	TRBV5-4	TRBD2	TGTGCCAGCAGCTTGAGAGGGAGGGCCTACGAGCAGTACTTC	CASSLRGRAYEQYF
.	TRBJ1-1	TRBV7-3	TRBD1	TGTGCCAGCAGCAACGACAGGGCCACTGAAGCTTTCTTT	CASSNDRATEAFF
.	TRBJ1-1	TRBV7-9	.	TGTGCCAGCAGCTTGTTTTCGATGAACACTGAAGCTTTCTTT	CASSLFSMNTEAFF
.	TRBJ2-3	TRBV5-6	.	TGTGCCAGCAGCCCTAGCAGGGTGTCCGAAACGCAGTATTTT	CASSPSRVSETQYF
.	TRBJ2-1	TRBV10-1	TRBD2	TGCGCCAGCAGTGACGGCGGGAGGGCCCACAATGAGCAGTTCTTC	CASSDGGRAHNEQFF
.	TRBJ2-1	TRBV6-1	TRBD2	TGTGCCAGCACTCGACTAGCCGGAACCTACAATGAGCAGTTCTTC	CASTRLAGTYNEQFF
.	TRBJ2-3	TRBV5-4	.	TGTGCCAGCAGCTTAGGGGGCGGGAGGTCAGATACGCAGTATTTT	CASSLGGGRSDTQYF
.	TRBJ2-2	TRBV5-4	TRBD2	TGTGCCAGCAGCTTCGGGACTAGCGATACCGGGGAGCTGTTTTTT	CASSFGTSDTGELFF
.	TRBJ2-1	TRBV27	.	TGTGCCAGCAGTCCCCTGGGGAGCGGGTCTTTAAGATCCTACAATGAGCAGTTCTTC	CASSPLGSGSLRSYNEQFF
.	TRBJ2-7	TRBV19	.	TGTGCCGGTAGCCAAACCGGTTCCTACGGGCAGTACTTC	CAGSQTGSYGQYF
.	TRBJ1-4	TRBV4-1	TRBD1	TGCGCCAGCAGCCGTCTCCAGGGGGTGGAACTGTTTTTT	CASSRLQGVELFF
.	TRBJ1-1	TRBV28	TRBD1	TGTGCCAGCACTGGATCGGACAGGGGCAGGGCTGAAGCTTTCTTT	CASTGSDRGRAEAFF
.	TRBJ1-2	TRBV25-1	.	TGTGCCAGCAGTGAGCAAGGGGCCCATGGCTACACCTTC	CASSEQGAHGYTF
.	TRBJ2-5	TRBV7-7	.	TGTGCTAGCAGCGCAGGGCAGCGCCAAGAGACCCAGTACTTC	CASSAGQRQETQYF
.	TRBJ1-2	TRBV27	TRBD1	TGTGCCAGCAGTTTATTAGGAGGGGGCGACTATGGCTACACCTTC	CASSLLGGGDYGYTF
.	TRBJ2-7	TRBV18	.	TGTGCCAGCTCCCGATCCTACGAGCAGTACTTC	CASSRSYEQYF
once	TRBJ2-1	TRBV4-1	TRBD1	TGCGCCAGCAGCACACAGGGGGCAGCTTACAATGAGCAGTTCTTC	CASSTQGAAYNEQFF
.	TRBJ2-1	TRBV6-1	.	TGTGCCAGCAGTGAAACTTTTTACGGGAGGCAGTTCTTC	CASSETFYGRQFF
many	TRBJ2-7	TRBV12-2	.	TGTGCAAGTCGCTTAACCTCGACCTCCTCCTACGAGCAGTACTTC	CASRLTSTSSYEQYF
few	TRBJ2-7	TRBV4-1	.	TGCGCCAGCAGCCAACCCGGACAGAGATCCTACGAGCAGTACTTC	CASSQPGQRSYEQYF
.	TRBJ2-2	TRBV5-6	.	TGTGCCAGCAGCTTGCAGGGCAGACCCACCGGGGAGCTGTTTTTT	CASSLQGRPTGELFF
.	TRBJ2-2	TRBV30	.	TGTGCCTGGAGTGTACAAGGTTACGGGGAGCTGTTTTTT	CAWSVQGYGELFF
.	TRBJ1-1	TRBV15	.	TGTGCCACCAGCAGAGTCGAGAACACTGAAGCTTTCTTT	CATSRVENTEAFF
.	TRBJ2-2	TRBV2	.	TGTGCCAGCAGTGAAGCGCAGAATAGCCCCACCGGGGAGCTGTTTTTT	CASSEAQNSPTGELFF
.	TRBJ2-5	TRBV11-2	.	TGTGCCAGCAGCCGGAATAGGGAGACCCAGTACTTC	CASSRNRETQYF
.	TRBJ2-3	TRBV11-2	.	TGTGCCAGCAGCTTTGAGGGGGGACCTAGCACAGATACGCAGTATTTT	CASSFEGGPSTDTQYF
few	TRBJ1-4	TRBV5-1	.	TGCGCCAGCAGCTTTATGGGACGCTTAAATGAAAAACTGTTTTTT	CASSFMGRLNEKLFF
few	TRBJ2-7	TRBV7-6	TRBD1	TGTGCCAGCAGCGAAACGACAGGGGAGCAGTACTTC	CASSETTGEQYF
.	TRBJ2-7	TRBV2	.	TGTGCCAGCAGGGTGACACCGGACTACGAGCAGTACTTC	CASRVTPDYEQYF
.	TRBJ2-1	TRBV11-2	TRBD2	TGTGCCAGCAGCCCGATACTAGCGGGGTACAATGAGCAGTTCTTC	CASSPILAGYNEQFF
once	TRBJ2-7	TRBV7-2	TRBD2	TGTGCCAGCAGCTTAGGGGCTAGCGGGAGCGGCTACGAGCAGTACTTC	CASSLGASGSGYEQYF
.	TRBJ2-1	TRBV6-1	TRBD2	TGTGCCAGCAGATATAGCGGGAGCTACAATGAGCAGTTCTTC	CASRYSGSYNEQFF
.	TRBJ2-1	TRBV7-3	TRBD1	TGTGCCAGCAGCTTAACCGGGACAGGGAGGATTGAGCAGTTCTTC	CASSLTGTGRIEQFF
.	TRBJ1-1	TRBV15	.	TGTGCCACCAGCGCCCGGGGGAGATCCTTCGAAGCTTTCTTT	CATSARGRSFEAFF
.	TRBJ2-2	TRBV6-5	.	TGTGCCAGCAGTTTGGGGACCGGGGAGCTGTTTTTT	CASSLGTGELFF
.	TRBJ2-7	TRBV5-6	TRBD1	TGTGCCAGCAGGGTGAACGGACAGGTCTACTACGAGCAGTACTTC	CASRVNGQVYYEQYF